This T cell receptor (beta chain) was captured by sequencing in a study of T-cell memory formation after mild COVID-19. Study-level points and caveats: Clones that contracted clustered mainly in CM and EM if CD4+ and in EMRA if CD8+.

Germline V CDR1 and CDR2: MNHEY, SVGEGT. The length of the CDR3 is 13 residues. Trimming removed 4 bases from V and 7 bases from J, with 11 bases in between. The table lists this clonotype with a few counts. Its antigen is unidentified. Each CDR3 protein is one row after TCRdb ran MiXCR on the 5' RACE reads. The sample yields about 280,000 distinct CDR3 sequences, less than 9.5% seen once. Sequenced input: PBMCs or a T cell subset sorted from them (not recorded which). The chain carries TRBV6-2 or TRBV6-3 and TRBJ2-1; TRBD2 is a possible D gene (5 bases). This clonotype was sampled from a man aged 18 to 30 who had mild COVID-19 (a few samples of this study predate the infection). Cell type and time point are not known. The CDR3 reads CASSWPAGNEQFF. DNA of the CDR3: TGTGCCAGCAGTTGGCCTGCGGGTAATGAGCAGTTCTTC.